The TCR beta chain under discussion was sequenced for a study of blood T cell repertoires in COVID-19. Study overall: COVID-19 samples collected from the United States, Italy and Spain covered acute and convalescent phases. Nucleic acid was either cDNA or gDNA, and it came from T cells, B-cell-depleted T cells, or PBMCs.

The cohort comprised adults aged roughly 18 to 95 years residing in about two dozen US areas. Recovered status applied to Cohort 3 donors who had two consecutive negative PCRs. It also applied to those with clearance or with symptom resolution. Clones were read by immunoSEQ multiplex PCR, and TCRdb kept only the in-frame ones, dropping some. The table includes about 370,000 clones, over 75% detected once. The CDR3 runs to 14 residues. CDR1 and CDR2 (germline): SGDLS, YYNGEE. The V and J ends lost 0 bases and 13 bases, in that order; junction bases with no gene match: 7. The sequence was obtained from a man between 18 and 35 years old who had recovered from COVID-19. Sequenced material: PBMCs or T cells enriched from blood (not recorded which). This chain joins TRBV9 and TRBJ1-6, with 7 bases aligning to TRBD1. In DNA form, the CDR3 reads TGTGCCAGCAGCGTAGAAGGGGGCTTTGCGCCCCTCCACTTT. It yields the protein CASSVEGGFAPLHF.